This is a list of T cell receptor beta chains from one sample in a study of cytomegalovirus exposure and HLA in healthy donors. Produced via immunoSEQ multiplex PCR; TCRdb's table is partial and in-frame only. The profile shows 150,000 or so clones, 75% to 90% of them singletons. The material sequenced was PBMCs. The source of these receptors is a woman under 40 in good health and CMV-seropositive. Each CDR3 is given with its conserved first and last residue. D genes are given only for firm matches. Clone size is given for some rows only: seen once, a few or many times, or a class if the clone is expanded.

d_call	clone_size	v_call	cdr3_length	j_call	cdr3_nt	cdr3_aa
-	-	TRBV10-3	13	TRBJ1-5	TGTGCCATCGGGACTGCCTTCCTTCAGCCCCAGCATTTT	CAIGTAFLQPQHF
-	-	TRBV7-6	16	TRBJ2-1	TGTGCCAGCAGCTCCTCCCCCCAGGGGCGCTACAATGAGCAGTTCTTC	CASSSSPQGRYNEQFF
TRBD1	few	TRBV7-8	14	TRBJ1-1	TGTGCCAGCAGCATCGGACAGGCGAACACTGAAGCTTTCTTT	CASSIGQANTEAFF
-	-	TRBV18	13	TRBJ2-3	TGTGCCAGCTCACCTCGTGTTTCAGATACGCAGTATTTT	CASSPRVSDTQYF
-	-	TRBV16	16	TRBJ1-2	TGTGCCAGCAGCGCTGGTACAGGGAAGAATAACTATGGCTACACCTTC	CASSAGTGKNNYGYTF
TRBD1	-	TRBV18	16	TRBJ1-5	TGTGCCAGCTCACTCATAGGGGGCGAGAACAATCAGCCCCAGCATTTT	CASSLIGGENNQPQHF
TRBD2	-	TRBV28	15	TRBJ2-2	TGTGCCAGCAGTCCCCGCAGGCGGGAGGTGAGGGAGCTGTTTTTT	CASSPRRREVRELFF
-	-	TRBV7-8	16	TRBJ1-4	TGTGCCAGCAGCTTAGTGGGCCGAACAACTAATGAAAAACTGTTTTTT	CASSLVGRTTNEKLFF
TRBD1	-	TRBV13	13	TRBJ1-2	TGTGCCAGCAGCCATTTGGACAGGGAAGGCTACACCTTC	CASSHLDREGYTF
TRBD1	-	TRBV15	15	TRBJ1-2	TGTGCCACCAGCGGCCACAGGGGACCCTTTAACGGCTACACCTTC	CATSGHRGPFNGYTF
-	few	TRBV9	15	TRBJ2-2	TGTGCCAGCAGCGTAGTAGGGGCCCAGGCCGGGGAGCTGTTTTTT	CASSVVGAQAGELFF
-	-	TRBV2	13	TRBJ2-7	TGTGCCAGCATTCAATGGCTAGCCTACGAGCAGTACTTC	CASIQWLAYEQYF
-	-	TRBV6-1	16	TRBJ1-6	TGTGCCAGCAGTGAAGCGGGAGGGGTCGATAATTCACCCCTCCACTTT	CASSEAGGVDNSPLHF
TRBD2	-	TRBV7-2	16	TRBJ2-5	TGTGCCAGCAGCTTAGGGAGTCTAGCGGGGGAAGAGACCCAGTACTTC	CASSLGSLAGEETQYF
TRBD1	-	TRBV5-1	14	TRBJ2-5	TGCGCCAGCAGCGGGGGACAGGGGGAAGAGACCCAGTACTTC	CASSGGQGEETQYF
-	-	TRBV2	12	TRBJ2-1	TGTGCCAGCACCCGGACTGCCGGTGAGCAGTTCTTC	CASTRTAGEQFF
TRBD1	-	TRBV2	15	TRBJ1-6	TGTGCCAGCAGAGGGACAGTCTCCTATAATTCACCCCTCCACTTT	CASRGTVSYNSPLHF
TRBD2	-	TRBV6-1	15	TRBJ2-1	TGTGCCAGCAGTGAAAGGGCTAGCGGATACAATGAGCAGTTCTTC	CASSERASGYNEQFF
TRBD2	-	TRBV7-3	14	TRBJ2-3	TGTGCCAGCAGCGGGGGGGAGAGCACAGATACGCAGTATTTT	CASSGGESTDTQYF
-	-	TRBV29-1	12	TRBJ2-2	TGCAGCGTTGCCCAAAACACCGGGGAGCTGTTTTTT	CSVAQNTGELFF
-	-	TRBV11-2	14	TRBJ2-7	TGTGCCAGCAGCTTAGAACGCGGGCCCTACGAGCAGTACTTC	CASSLERGPYEQYF
-	-	TRBV29-1	10	TRBJ1-2	TGCAGCGTTGGCCAGGATGGCTACACCTTC	CSVGQDGYTF